This T cell receptor (beta chain) was observed in a study of spatial heterogeneity in lung cancer. This clonotype was observed at least ten times. Its cognate antigen is unknown. This beta chain is a stray read from a library made for alpha chains; its abundance is not meaningful. Germline V gene lookup returns CDR1 DFQATT and CDR2 SNEGSKA (reference sequence). The CDR3 sequence is 13 residues long. V shed 4 bases, J shed 5 bases, and the junction held 4 bases outside the gene matches. MiXCR, run by TCRdb on the 5' RACE reads, gives a single entry per CDR3 protein. The sample has some 11,000 distinct CDR3 sequences; 5.2% are singletons. As to time point: sample taken at primary tumor resection. Findings and limits, study-wide: Tumor T cells had an estimated coverage that came to around 7% for alpha chains and about 13% for beta chains. It was found that expanded intratumoral alpha and beta TCR counts tracked tumor mutation counts.

The receptor's source is a male donor with early-stage non-small cell lung cancer. The chain couples TRBV20-1 to TRBJ2-1; 8 bases fit TRBD2. The sequencing here drew on lung tumor tissue, taken at surgery. The CDR3 DNA follows: TGCAGTGCTACCGGGGGGGCGGACAATGAGCAGTTCTTC. This translates into CSATGGADNEQFF.